Below, 11 T cell receptor beta chains from the same sample are listed, as sequenced in a study of T-cell memory formation after mild COVID-19 (dated by TCRdb to the early 2020s). Library method: 5' RACE. Sequencer: Illumina NovaSeq 6000. The raw public reads went through TCRdb reprocessing: fastp at Q25, MiXCR clone calling, in-frame beta chains kept. Each record represents a unique CDR3 protein, reported with the most common genes and DNA among its rows. Present in this sample are 300,000 to 400,000 distinct CDR3 sequences, around 28% of which were seen just once. The ten largest make up roughly 14% of the sample. The sequencing sample was made of PBMCs or a T cell subset sorted from them (not recorded which). The receptors here all came from an adult woman who had mild COVID-19 (a few samples of this study predate the infection). The sample titles of this study are shuffled in the database, so cell type and time point are left out; the donor was told from shared clones.

This clonotype was counted between two and nine times. J is TRBJ2-7 and V is TRBV7-9, with D perhaps matching TRBD2 (7 bases). Germline CDR1 reads SEHNR; CDR2 reads FQNEAQ (reference sequence). V gave up 4 bases and J gave up 5 bases, with 18 bases separating them. This CDR3 has 15 residues. CDR3 protein: CASSSYGGPLDEQYF. DNA for the CDR3: TGTGCCAGCAGCTCCTACGGGGGGCCCCTCGACGAGCAGTACTTC.

This clonotype has only one observation. The chain carries TRBV6-1 and TRBJ2-1, with 7 nucleotides matching TRBD1. V shed 1 base, J shed 6 bases, and the junction held 12 bases outside the gene matches. The length of the CDR3 is 17 residues. CDR1 and CDR2 (germline): MNHNS, SASEGT. CDR3 DNA: TGTGCCAGCAGTGAAGGGCAGACGAGGGGGCCCCTCAATGAGCAGTTCTTC. Residues: CASSEGQTRGPLNEQFF.

This sequence joins TRBV6-5 and TRBJ2-7; D unclear. Germline-derived CDR1 and CDR2 are MNHEY and SVGAGI. Trimming removed 6 bases from V and 1 base from J, with 10 bases in between. The CDR3 is 13 residues long. This CDR3 reads CASSYDPSYEQYF. For the CDR3, the DNA is TGTGCCAGCAGCTATGACCCGTCCTACGAGCAGTACTTC.

The chain uses TRBV6-5 and TRBJ1-2, with D perhaps TRBD1 (6 bases). Germline V gives CDR1 MNHEY, CDR2 SVGAGI. V was shortened by 5 bases and J by 2 bases, with 15 bases between the two germline ends. This CDR3 has 15 amino acids. The CDR3 is CASSSLPDRNYGYTF. The CDR3 nucleotides are TGTGCCAGCAGTAGTTTACCGGACAGAAACTATGGCTACACCTTC.

The chain links TRBV24-1 to TRBJ2-1, with 10 nucleotides matching TRBD1. This CDR3 spans 16 amino acids. V shed 3 bases, J shed 6 bases, and the junction held 7 bases outside the gene matches. The germline CDR1 and CDR2 sequences are KGHDR and SFDVKD. CDR3 DNA sequence: TGTGCCACCAGTGATGAACGGGACAGGGGCCTCAATGAGCAGTTCTTC. Protein sequence: CATSDERDRGLNEQFF.

Only a few counts were recorded for this clonotype. The chain recombines TRBV24-1 with TRBJ2-1; 8 nucleotides match TRBD2. This CDR3 has 13 residues. V was clipped by 10 bases and J by 5 bases; unmatched bases: 6. CDR1 KGHDR and CDR2 SFDVKD come from the germline V gene. The CDR3 DNA reads TGTGCCACGCGGGGAGCGGGGGACAATGAGCAGTTCTTC. Amino acid sequence: CATRGAGDNEQFF.

The V and J genes are TRBV18 and TRBJ1-6, with a possible D match to TRBD1 (5 bases). There are 14 residues in the CDR3. Germline CDR1 KGHSH, CDR2 LQKENI. V was trimmed by 5 bases and J by 8 bases, leaving 13 bases between them. CDR3 DNA sequence: TGTGCCAGCTCAACCAGGGAAGGGGATTCACCCCTCCACTTT. It translates to CASSTREGDSPLHF.

This clonotype was seen only once. The CDR3 sequence: CASSPSRGRGYEQYF. The CDR3 DNA follows: TGCGCCAGCAGCCCATCCCGGGGTCGTGGCTACGAGCAGTACTTC. J is TRBJ2-7 and V is TRBV4-1; a possible D gene is TRBD2 (5 bases). The ends were cut back, 4 bases at V and 3 bases at J, with 16 bases in the middle. The germline V gene encodes CDR1 MGHRA and CDR2 YSYEKL. The CDR3 extends over 15 amino acids.

This clonotype was seen a few times. The CDR3 spells CASSQTGTSGDTQYF. The CDR3 bases are TGTGCCAGCAGCCAAACCGGGACTAGCGGTGATACGCAGTATTTT. This chain links TRBV3-1 with TRBJ2-3; 11 positions match TRBD2. The CDR3 extends over 15 amino acids. Germline trimming cut 2 bases from V and 6 bases from J; bases unmatched to any gene: 4. Germline CDR1 is LGHDT and CDR2 is YNNKEL (reference sequence).

A few counts support this clonotype. The chain carries TRBV5-1 and TRBJ2-3; 9 nucleotides align to TRBD1. With V trimmed by 4 bases and J by 2 bases, 5 bases remained unmatched. The germline V gene has CDR1 SGHRS and CDR2 YFSETQ. CDR3 length: 15 residues. The CDR3: CASSEGQGTTDTQYF. DNA of the CDR3: TGCGCCAGCAGCGAAGGACAGGGGACCACAGATACGCAGTATTTT.

This clonotype came up many times. The genes are TRBV29-1 and TRBJ2-5; no clear D. The CDR3 is made up of 11 amino acids. Trimming removed 3 bases at V and 6 bases at J, with 8 bases between. From germline, CDR1 is SQVTM and CDR2 ANQGSEA. This CDR3 is CSVDGVQTQYF. Written as DNA, the CDR3 is TGCAGCGTTGATGGGGTGCAGACCCAGTACTTC.